A selection of T cell receptor beta chains follows, all from one sample in a study of blood T cell repertoires in COVID-19. TCRdb's copy holds only in-frame clones and misses some; the assay was immunoSEQ multiplex PCR. The sample includes some 290,000 clones, less than 90% of them seen just once. Input material: peripheral blood. The receptors here all came from a woman aged 25 to 45 with COVID-19, enrolled during active disease. CDR3s include the opening cysteine and the closing phenylalanine or tryptophan. D genes are given only for firm matches. A clone size is listed for some rows: how often the clone was seen (once, few, many), or a class if it is expanded.

>.|.|TRBJ1-4|TRBV19
TGTGCCAGTAGTCCGGGCCGGGGTGGAAAACTGTTTTTT
CASSPGRGGKLFF
>.|few|TRBJ1-2|TRBV6-6
TGTGCCAGCAGCCCGGGACATAACTATGGCTACACCTTC
CASSPGHNYGYTF
>TRBD2|.|TRBJ2-7|TRBV6-1
TGTGCCAGCAGTGAAGTCGGCGGGGGGGCGAGCGAGCAGTACTTC
CASSEVGGGASEQYF
>.|once|TRBJ1-5|TRBV30
TGTGCCACCTCAAGGACAAGCTCCAATCAGCCCCAGCATTTT
CATSRTSSNQPQHF
>TRBD1|.|TRBJ2-3|TRBV19
TGTGCCAGTAGTATCCGGGACAGGGGGGGAGATACGCAGTATTTT
CASSIRDRGGDTQYF
>TRBD2|.|TRBJ2-1|TRBV19
TGTGCCAGTAGTACTAGCGGGGGGGCCGGTTATTACAATGAGCAGTTCTTC
CASSTSGGAGYYNEQFF
>.|.|TRBJ2-7|TRBV10-1
TGCGCCAGCAGTGAACCCTACCCTCCATACGAGCAGTACTTC
CASSEPYPPYEQYF
>TRBD2|.|TRBJ2-1|TRBV6-5
TGTGCCAGCAGTTTCAATTGGGACTACTCCTACAATGAGCAGTTCTTC
CASSFNWDYSYNEQFF
>.|.|TRBJ2-5|TRBV12-5
TGTGCTAGTGGTTTAATAGGGAGGGAGACCCAGTACTTC
CASGLIGRETQYF
>.|.|TRBJ2-3|TRBV5-1
TGCGCCAGCAGCCTACAGACAGATACGCAGTATTTT
CASSLQTDTQYF
>.|.|TRBJ2-7|TRBV2
TGTGCCAGCAGATATTACGAGCAGTACTTC
CASRYYEQYF